This T cell receptor beta chain was captured by sequencing in a study of T cells in Graves' hyperthyroidism and ophthalmopathy. Study results and caveats: Ophthalmopathy was predicted by the model a median of 6.5 months ahead of onset. Ophthalmopathy stood apart from stable hyperthyroidism in a 13 V-J model.

Regarding this clonotype: Its specificity is unknown. A read error may account for a junction end that differs from germline.

Germline V gene sequence: CDR1 SQVTM, CDR2 ANQGSEA. The CDR3 has 10 residues. Orbital computed tomography, thyroid ultrasound, serum thyroxine and TRAb, and clinical symptoms together informed the diagnoses. The authors obtained PBMCs from 9 to 10 ml of fresh peripheral blood. Amplification of TCR beta CDR3 regions was performed using RNA transcripts as template. Carried out on the TCR CDR3, a first-round RT-PCR used the HTBI primer set. A single record per CDR3 protein comes from TCRdb applying MiXCR to the multiplex PCR reads. Here the sample spans approximately 400,000 distinct CDR3 sequences, roughly 15% being singletons.

The chain uses TRBV29-1 and TRBJ2-7; D gene uncertain. Sample: blood. This clonotype was obtained from a woman in her thirties with Graves' ophthalmopathy. CDR3 amino acids: CGVRTPEQYF. As DNA, the CDR3 is TGCGGCGTTCGTACTCCTGAGCAGTACTTC.